This T cell receptor (beta chain) was observed in a study of cytomegalovirus exposure and HLA in healthy donors (dated by TCRdb to about 2017). Study-wide context: An earlier analysis of approximately 640 of the donors reported 250 to 350 Gb of sequence data and approximately 110 million unique TCR beta sequences from some 180 million T cells. Around 300 gigabases of sequencing data and tens of millions of unique TCR sequences were included in an early release covering 500 to 750 HLA-typed donors. The genetic ancestry cluster associated with self-reported Caucasian donors included 80% to 90% of the 398 genotyped donors. The study aimed to test whether cataloging public T cell receptors could reveal signatures of past pathogen exposure. The study used immunosequencing to profile the T cell repertoires of 670 or so subjects and linked those repertoires to cytomegalovirus serostatus. Along with the roughly 670-subject first cohort, a separate validation cohort of over a hundred different subjects was used. To predict cytomegalovirus infection status, the study brought together high-throughput TCR immunosequencing, statistical association of individual TCRs with disease status, and machine learning. A later analysis re-analyzed previously published TCR beta repertoires from 666 donors and added high-resolution HLA genotyping to study TCR occurrence patterns. The later analysis used no new phenotypic data to find candidate immune exposures, relying instead on TCR beta sequences and their occurrence across donors. An earlier analysis of 587 of the donors used high-throughput TCR beta sequencing to judge whether each TCR beta V gene segment behaved as functional or pseudogenic. Alongside the repertoire data, information on donor age, sex, ethnicity and CMV serostatus was compiled. Genome-wide SNP genotypes for about 55% of the 666 donors were used in a later genetic analysis, which treated that subset as a discovery cohort. Every discovery cohort repertoire had been produced on one sequencing platform. Both class I and class II loci were covered by HLA typing, at four-digit resolution. Typing coverage varied by locus: roughly 629-630 donors for A, B, C, DRB1 and DQB1; approximately 560 for DQA1; more than 600 for DPA1; roughly 450 for DPB1. Several DR-DQ haplotypes were treated as single units for association and clustering because of strong linkage in the cohort. On average, roughly 200,000 unique TCR beta nucleotide sequences were sequenced per donor among 300 to 500 genotyped donors of the cohort, with 15% to 20% of those sequences being non-productive.

In total, more than 500 healthy bone marrow donors made up the cohort. All cohort members were sampled while nominally healthy, although unrecorded immune exposures were likely present. The donor was CMV seronegative and was included in the group of a few hundred seronegative cohort members. A peripheral blood sample was collected from each donor, and TCR beta sequencing was performed on peripheral blood mononuclear cells. Genomic DNA was extracted from the blood cell samples with the Qiagen DNeasy Blood Extraction Kit. Sequences SGHNT (CDR1) and YENEEA (CDR2) are obtained from the germline V gene. Inclusive of the bounding cysteine and phenylalanine, the CDR3 is 15 residues long. Of all the DNA, just the CDR3 is kept, 45 bases in frame from base 1. From V the trimming removes 7 bases and from J it removes 2 bases, while the gene matches leave 8 bases of the junction unaccounted for. A word on this clone: What this receptor recognizes is not known. No base quality information exists; no much larger clone differs at one position.

On the study overall, not on this receptor specifically: Because the 87-base-pair reads could not distinguish some IMGT-functional V segments, including TRBV6-2 and TRBV6-3, those segments were excluded. The study gave a list of about 160 TCR beta chains associated with cytomegalovirus. Three of the identified cytomegalovirus-associated TCR beta chains were confirmed in vitro to be specific for cytomegalovirus antigens. Most CMV-associated TCR beta chains appeared to be HLA-restricted in a later analysis, and the HLA associations seemed to be driven largely by CMV exposure. Most TCR sequences were seen in very few donors, while some public TCRs were found in many individuals. A later analysis found that HLA-associated TCR beta chains were more clonally expanded and had lower generation probabilities than equally common non-associated chains. In this cohort, only TCR beta chains were sequenced, and detectable features were limited by the absence of alpha or paired-chain data. A further reported finding was that TCR beta sequences accurately predicted the HLA-A and HLA-B alleles for most subjects in the first cohort. Because HLA typing was missing for some donors at each locus, association tests included only the typed subset. Linkage disequilibrium might explain the correlated functional status among segregating V segments, but an unknown experimental factor could not be ruled out. Because counts were too low, roughly 16 rarely observed V segments, including chromosome 9 orphons, were excluded from the earlier analysis of some 590 of the donors. In a later analysis, around 17,000 TCR beta sequences were associated with specific HLA alleles at a false discovery rate of 0.05. Several of the top co-occurrence clusters appeared to be linked to parvovirus B19, influenza, CMV and Epstein-Barr virus, according to a later analysis. Immune exposure information for the cohort was limited to CMV serostatus. Assigning TCR associations to individual alleles was difficult when HLA alleles, especially DR and DQ, strongly co-occurred. A group of highly shared sequence variants was considered likely to be a technical artifact of the sequencing pipeline. A later genetic analysis reported fewer N-insertions in productive TCRs among donors in an Asian-associated ancestry cluster than the roughly 700-donor mean. The classifier was reported to diagnose cytomegalovirus status with high specificity and sensitivity in both the original cohort and the validation cohort. An earlier analysis of roughly 570 of the donors showed that most TCR beta V segments appeared in productive rearrangements either about 87% or about 30% of the time, which broadly matched IMGT annotations. The presence/absence analyses assumed that sequencing depth was roughly uniform across donors, and that assumption may not be true. According to the authors, the approach could potentially be generalized to other disease states and immunological phenotypes. In a later genetic analysis, a missense DCLRE1C variant was associated with V-gene and J-gene trimming of TCR beta chains, and the association was replicated in an independent cohort. According to a later analysis, TCR association rates differed among HLA loci, with DRB1 alleles showing the most associated TCRs and HLA-C alleles showing the fewest.

Receptors were amplified or captured by the immunoSEQ multiplex PCR assay. For the multiplex PCR, a mixture combining 60 forward primers for TCR Vbeta segments and 13 reverse primers for TCR Jbeta segments was used. Amplification of the CDR3 region of rearranged TCR beta genes was performed with a multiplex PCR assay on genomic DNA. Amplified TCR beta libraries were sequenced as 87-base-pair reads on the Illumina HiSeq System. Concerning the study's data processing: Across the 670 or so repertoires, a later analysis counted approximately 75 million unique TCR beta chains, around 11 million of which were shared by at least two donors. Raw reads were error-corrected and collapsed into unique sequences by a nearest-neighbor algorithm in which closely related sequences were merged to remove PCR and sequencing errors. To assign V, D and J gene segments, CDR3 sequences were aligned to IMGT reference sequences. For a sequence to be retained, a match of at least six nucleotides was required to both a V gene segment and a J gene segment. Rearrangements were classified as productive when the CDR3 lacked stop codons and remained in frame with V and J, and all other rearrangements were classified as non-productive. CDR3 was defined by IMGT convention, running from the second conserved V-encoded cysteine to the conserved J-encoded phenylalanine. In an earlier analysis of around 570 of the donors, sequences lacking an unambiguous match to a single V gene segment were excluded. An earlier analysis of some 500 of the donors classified V segments as functional when productive rearrangements were above 56.7% and as segregating when the standard deviation between donors was above 5%. A statistical classification framework was built for diagnosing cytomegalovirus status from the catalog of TCR beta chain sequences. A later analysis assigned V and J genes by comparing TCR nucleotide sequences with IMGT/GENE-DB human TR gene sequences. Using the TCRdist pipeline, a later analysis assigned CDR3 sequences along with most-parsimonious VDJ recombination scenarios. In a later analysis, every TCR beta chain was defined by the combination of its CDR3 amino acid sequence and its V-gene family, and reads without a unique V-gene family were dropped. In a later analysis, around 600 highly shared, low-generation-probability nucleotide sequences were removed to address suspected cross-contamination and a sequencing artifact. A later analysis calculated a clonal expansion index for each public chain from normalized within-repertoire ranks of inferred template counts. In a later analysis, generation probabilities were computed with a VDJ recombination model fitted to out-of-frame rearrangements, and the resulting probabilities were checked against IGoR. Hypergeometric tests were used in a later analysis to score TCR-TCR, TCR-HLA and TCR-CMV co-occurrence, with a repertoire-size bias correction applied to the TCR pairs. A later analysis estimated false discovery rates by permuting HLA or CMV assignments 20 times. In a later analysis, co-occurring TCRs were grouped using DBSCAN, with TCRdist sequence similarity added in when clustering inside HLA-allele-positive subsets. Co-occurrence clustering excluded repertoires with fewer than 30,000 or more than 120,000 public chains, plus five with anomalous nucleotide sharing. TCRdb took over this immuneACCESS table, retaining in-frame rearrangements with V and J assigned. Such tables are incomplete; in checked studies, under half of the missing clones stem from an unresolved V gene, and the remainder is unexplained. D and trimming were read from the DNA, whereas the V and J calls and clone size are those reported in that table. For this sample there are some 180,000 clones; about four fifths appear just once. The ten largest make up about 3.1% of the sample.

The sample was PBMCs. The clonotype was recovered from a female donor in good health and CMV-seronegative. Recombination connected TRBV11-3 to TRBJ2-3; 8 bases in the middle match TRBD2. Here the CDR3 is given as CASTSAGASTDTQYF. In nucleotide form, the sequence is TGTGCCAGCACCTCAGCGGGGGCCTCCACAGATACGCAGTATTTT.